What follows are 9 T cell receptor beta chains derived from one specimen sequenced in a study of CD8 T cells in ankylosing spondylitis. TCRdb re-analysed the 5' RACE reads in MiXCR, keeping a single row per CDR3 protein. This table has 200,000 or so distinct CDR3 sequences, roughly 24% appearing once. Sequenced: blood, either unsorted or a sorted T cell fraction (not recorded which). These receptors were collected from a male donor with ankylosing spondylitis or in good health (not recorded which).

CDR3 nucleotides: TGTGCCATCAGTGAGTCGGGGGACAGGAAAAACTATGGCTACACCTTC. The encoded protein is CAISESGDRKNYGYTF. The rearrangement links TRBV10-3 to TRBJ1-2; TRBD1 agrees at 8 bases. CDR3 length: 16 residues. The germline gives CDR1 ENHRY, CDR2 SYGVKD. Trimming cost V 0 bases and J 2 bases; bases outside gene matches: 5.

V usage is TRBV27 and J usage is TRBJ2-5; no reliable D call. The CDR3 totals 14 residues. Germline CDR1 MNHEY, CDR2 SMNVEV (reference sequence). The V and J ends lost 6 bases and 1 base respectively, with 12 bases between them. The DNA for the CDR3 is TGTGCCAGCAGCTTACTGGGCAGCCAAGAGACCCAGTACTTC. Translation gives CASSLLGSQETQYF.

This clonotype was counted once. J is TRBJ2-1 and V is TRBV4-3; 9 bases map to TRBD2. V trimming: 4 bases; J trimming: 6 bases; junction bases outside the gene matches: 13. The CDR3 is 17 amino acids. Germline V CDR1 and CDR2: LGHNA, YSLEER. CDR3 in DNA: TGCGCCAGCAGCCCTCAAGGAGCGCTAGCGGGACCCAATGAGCAGTTCTTC. It translates to CASSPQGALAGPNEQFF.

The table lists this clonotype with a few counts. The chain uses TRBV12-3 or TRBV12-4 and TRBJ2-7, with D tentatively TRBD1 (6 bases). This CDR3 spans 12 amino acids. V was shortened by 8 bases and J by 3 bases, with 11 bases between the two germline ends. Written as DNA, the CDR3 is TGTGCCAGCGGCGCAGGGGTCTACGAGCAGTACTTC. Translated, it gives CASGAGVYEQYF.

The chain is built from TRBV20-1 and TRBJ2-1; 10 positions match TRBD2. Germline V gene lookup returns CDR1 DFQATT and CDR2 SNEGSKA (reference sequence). This CDR3 region has 16 residues. J was trimmed by 5 bases and V by 4 bases; bases with no gene match: 11. The CDR3 DNA reads as TGCAGTGCTATTTTCCCTGCCGGGACTAGCGACAATGAGCAGTTCTTC. Translating gives CSAIFPAGTSDNEQFF.

The gene calls are TRBV21-1 and TRBJ2-1. TRBV21-1 constitutes a pseudogene. There are 9 residues in the CDR3. The chain's CDR3 is CASGNKQFF. The CDR3 bases are TGTGCCAGCGGGAACAAGCAGTTCTTC.

In its sample, this clonotype was seen many times. The V and J genes are TRBV18 and TRBJ1-1; D is perhaps TRBD1 (5 bases). The ends were cut back, 3 bases at V and 4 bases at J, with 15 bases in the middle. In germline, CDR1 is KGHSH, CDR2 LQKENI. The CDR3 is made up of 15 amino acids. The CDR3 sequence is CASSPTDSGSTEAFF. Here the CDR3 DNA reads TGTGCCAGCTCACCGACCGATTCAGGGTCCACTGAAGCTTTCTTT.

This clonotype was picked up a small number of times. The V and J genes are TRBV5-1 and TRBJ2-7; 8 positions match TRBD1. Per the germline V gene, CDR1 is SGHRS and CDR2 is YFSETQ. This CDR3 has 16 amino acids. Unmatched junction bases numbered 10, after V lost 3 bases and J lost 2 bases. For the CDR3, the DNA is TGCGCCAGCAGCTCGCAGATGACAGGGGTTACCTACGAGCAGTACTTC. This encodes CASSSQMTGVTYEQYF.

This clonotype has at least ten counts. The chain combines TRBV5-1 with TRBJ2-1; no clear D gene. The V end lost 0 bases, the J end lost 8 bases, and 12 bases lay between the germline ends. CDR1 and CDR2 from the germline V gene are SGHRS and YFSETQ. The CDR3 spans 14 residues. CDR3 loop: CASSLESDRDEQFF. For the CDR3, the DNA is TGCGCCAGCAGCTTGGAGTCGGACCGGGATGAGCAGTTCTTC. Full variable domain (remainder filled in from reference TRBV5-1 and TRBJ2-1): KAGVTQTPRYLIKTRGQQVTLSCSPISGHRSVSWYQQTPGQGLQFLFEYFSETQRNKGNFPGRFSGRQFSNSRSEMNVSTLELGDSALYLCASSLESDRDEQFFGPGTRLTVL.